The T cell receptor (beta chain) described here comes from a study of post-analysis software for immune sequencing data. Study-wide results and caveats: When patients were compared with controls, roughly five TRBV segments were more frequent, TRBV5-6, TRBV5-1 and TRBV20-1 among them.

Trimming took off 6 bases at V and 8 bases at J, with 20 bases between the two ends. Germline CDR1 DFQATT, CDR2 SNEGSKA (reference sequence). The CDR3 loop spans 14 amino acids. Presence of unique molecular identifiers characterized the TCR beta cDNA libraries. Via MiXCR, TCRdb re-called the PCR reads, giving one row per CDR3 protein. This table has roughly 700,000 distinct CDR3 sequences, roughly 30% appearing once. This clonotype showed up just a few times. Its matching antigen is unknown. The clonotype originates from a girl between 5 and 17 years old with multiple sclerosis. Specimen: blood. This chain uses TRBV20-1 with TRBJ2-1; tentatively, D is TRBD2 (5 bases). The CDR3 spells CSALQPIGIDEQFF. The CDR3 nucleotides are TGCAGTGCCCTGCAGCCCATCGGGATCGATGAGCAGTTCTTC.